These 9 T cell receptor beta chains came from one sample sequenced in a study of cytomegalovirus exposure and HLA in healthy donors. Primers: 60 Vbeta forward and 13 Jbeta reverse. Generated by immunoSEQ multiplex PCR, the TCRdb table keeps only in-frame clones and is missing some. Among fewer than 110,000 clones listed, 82% were seen once. The source material was PBMCs. The receptors here all came from a man aged 25-45 years in good health and CMV-seropositive.

This clone was picked up one time. The rearrangement joins TRBV10-3 to TRBJ1-3; 9 bases align to TRBD1. The CDR3 loop spans 17 amino acids. The germline V gene has CDR1 ENHRY and CDR2 SYGVKD. With 10 bases clipped from V and 0 bases from J, the junction kept 13 bases outside the gene matches. The CDR3 DNA follows: TGTGCCACCCGACTAACAGGGGGCCCCGACTCTGGAAACACCATATATTTT. It encodes CATRLTGGPDSGNTIYF.

The CDR3 DNA reads as TGTGCCAGCAGCTCTCCCACCGGGGAGCTGTTTTTT. Translation gives CASSSPTGELFF. The chain combines TRBV11-2 with TRBJ2-2; D not certain. In germline, CDR1 is SGHAT, CDR2 FQNNGV. The CDR3 extends over 12 amino acids. V was clipped by 4 bases and J by 4 bases, with 4 bases between them.

The chain couples TRBV5-1 to TRBJ2-7; the match to TRBD1 covers 11 bases. Losses at the gene ends were 6 bases for V and 0 bases for J; bases not matched to a gene: 2. CDR3 size: 14 residues. Germline CDR1 SGHRS, CDR2 YFSETQ. CDR3 bases: TGCGCCAGCAAGGGACAGGGGGACTCCTACGAGCAGTACTTC. Protein sequence: CASKGQGDSYEQYF.

V gene TRBV5-1 combines with J gene TRBJ1-2; 8 nucleotides line up with TRBD1. V was pared by 2 bases and J by 4 bases, with 7 bases of the junction left unmatched. This CDR3 contains 15 residues. Per germline, CDR1 SGHRS and CDR2 YFSETQ. For the CDR3, the DNA is TGCGCCAGCAGCTTCCGACAGGGGAGTACCTATGGCTACACCTTC. Translating gives CASSFRQGSTYGYTF.

The CDR3 DNA sequence: TGTGCCAGCAGTGCGTATCTACAGGGGAGTGGCTACACCTTC. It is translated as CASSAYLQGSGYTF. V is TRBV6-1 and J is TRBJ1-2; TRBD1 matches 7 bases. V shed 4 bases and J 7 bases; nucleotides not matched to a gene: 9. This CDR3 has 14 residues. CDR1 and CDR2 from the germline V gene are MNHNS and SASEGT.

The CDR3 loop is CASSVGPTNEKLFF. As DNA, the CDR3 is TGCGCCAGCAGCGTGGGGCCCACTAATGAAAAACTGTTTTTT. The chain has TRBV5-1 and TRBJ1-4, with D perhaps TRBD1 (5 bases). Trimming shortened V by 4 bases and J by 2 bases, and 9 bases separated the two germline ends. Germline CDR1 is SGHRS and CDR2 is YFSETQ. This CDR3 comprises 14 residues.

The V and J genes are TRBV10-3 and TRBJ1-1, with D maybe TRBD1 (5 bases). Trimming took off 2 bases at V and 1 base at J, with 14 bases between the two ends. CDR3 size: 16 residues. The germline CDR1 and CDR2 sequences are ENHRY and SYGVKD. CDR3 sequence reads: CAISETRGSTNTEAFF. CDR3 sequence (DNA): TGTGCCATCAGTGAGACAAGGGGTTCGACGAACACTGAAGCTTTCTTT.

The genes are TRBV11-3 and TRBJ1-2; TRBD1 aligns across 9 bases. Trimming took 5 bases from V and 7 from J; bases not matched to a gene: 5. The germline CDR1 and CDR2 sequences are SGHNT and YENEEA. The CDR3 has 13 amino acids. The CDR3 DNA follows: TGTGCCAGCAGCCTGGACAGGGGACGTGGCTACACCTTC. Protein product: CASSLDRGRGYTF.

The chain recombines TRBV2 with TRBJ2-3; unclear D gene. CDR3 length: 11 amino acids. With 9 bases removed from V and 5 bases from J, the gap between germline ends came to 9 bases. CDR1 is SNHLY and CDR2 is FYNNEI in the germline V gene. The CDR3 sequence: CASDLGDTQYF. The CDR3 DNA follows: TGTGCCAGTGACTTAGGAGATACGCAGTATTTT.